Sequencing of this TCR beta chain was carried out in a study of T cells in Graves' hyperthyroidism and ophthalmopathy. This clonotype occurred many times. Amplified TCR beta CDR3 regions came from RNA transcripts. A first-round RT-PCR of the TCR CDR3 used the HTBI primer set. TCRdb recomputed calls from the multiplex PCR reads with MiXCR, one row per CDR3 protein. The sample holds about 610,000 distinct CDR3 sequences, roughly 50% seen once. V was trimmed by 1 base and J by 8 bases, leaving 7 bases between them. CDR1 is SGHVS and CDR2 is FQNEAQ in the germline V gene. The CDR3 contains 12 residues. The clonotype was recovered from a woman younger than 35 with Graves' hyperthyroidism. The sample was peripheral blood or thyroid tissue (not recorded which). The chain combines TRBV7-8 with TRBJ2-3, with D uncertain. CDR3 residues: CASSLVQTTQYF. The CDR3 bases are TGTGCCAGCAGCTTAGTTCAAACTACGCAGTATTTT.